A selection of T cell receptor beta chains follows, all from one sample in a study of blood T cell repertoires in COVID-19. Sequencing was performed with immunoSEQ multiplex PCR; in TCRdb, only in-frame clones are kept and a portion is missing. The repertoire holds around 100,000 clones, with roughly nine tenths as singletons. Sequencing was performed on peripheral blood. These receptor sequences come from a human donor in a cohort sampled during active COVID-19. Each CDR3 is given with its conserved first and last residue. A D gene is named only where the DNA matches it firmly. Size is stated for part of the rows, as once, few or many counts, or as a class when the clone is expanded.

j_gene: TRBJ1-2
abundance: -
len: 15
d_gene: TRBD1
v_gene: TRBV6-5
CDR3nt: TGTGCCTGGGGGGATACGGGACAGATTAACTATGGCTACACCTTC
CDR3aa: CAWGDTGQINYGYTF

j_gene: TRBJ2-1
abundance: -
len: 11
d_gene: -
v_gene: TRBV12-3/TRBV12-4
CDR3nt: TGTGCCAGCAGTTCCGAGAATGAGCAGTTCTTC
CDR3aa: CASSSENEQFF

j_gene: TRBJ1-6
abundance: -
len: 16
d_gene: -
v_gene: TRBV7-2
CDR3nt: TGTGCCAGCAGCTCATGGGGGGGGTCAAGTAATTCACCCCTCCACTTT
CDR3aa: CASSSWGGSSNSPLHF

j_gene: TRBJ1-4
abundance: -
len: 14
d_gene: TRBD1
v_gene: TRBV9
CDR3nt: TGTGCCAGCACCTCGGACAGGGCGAATGAAAAACTGTTTTTT
CDR3aa: CASTSDRANEKLFF

j_gene: TRBJ1-6
abundance: -
len: 14
d_gene: -
v_gene: TRBV2
CDR3nt: TGTGCCAGCAGTGTGGACAGCTATAATTCACCCCTCCACTTT
CDR3aa: CASSVDSYNSPLHF

j_gene: TRBJ2-1
abundance: -
len: 16
d_gene: TRBD2
v_gene: TRBV28
CDR3nt: TGTGCCAGCAGTTCCCCGGGACTAGCGGGAGGGGGTGAGCAGTTCTTC
CDR3aa: CASSSPGLAGGGEQFF

j_gene: TRBJ1-6
abundance: -
len: 15
d_gene: -
v_gene: TRBV7-3
CDR3nt: TGTGCCAGCAGCCCTACCGGGACACAAAATTCACCCCTCCACTTT
CDR3aa: CASSPTGTQNSPLHF

j_gene: TRBJ2-2
abundance: -
len: 15
d_gene: TRBD2
v_gene: TRBV19
CDR3nt: TGTGCCAGTAGAAGCGGGAGCACGGACACCGGGGAGCTGTTTTTT
CDR3aa: CASRSGSTDTGELFF

j_gene: TRBJ2-7
abundance: -
len: 16
d_gene: TRBD2
v_gene: TRBV10-3
CDR3nt: TGTGCCATCAGTGACCTGACCGGGACTAATCCAGTCGAGCAGTACTTC
CDR3aa: CAISDLTGTNPVEQYF

j_gene: TRBJ2-7
abundance: once
len: 14
d_gene: TRBD2
v_gene: TRBV3-1/TRBV3-2
CDR3nt: TGTGCCAGCAGCCTAGGGGGACTAGGAATCGAGCAGTACTTC
CDR3aa: CASSLGGLGIEQYF

j_gene: TRBJ2-1
abundance: -
len: 15
d_gene: TRBD2
v_gene: TRBV7-6
CDR3nt: TGTGCCAGCAGCCCCGTAGCGGGAGGGCCTGATGAGCAGTTCTTC
CDR3aa: CASSPVAGGPDEQFF

j_gene: TRBJ1-2
abundance: -
len: 14
d_gene: -
v_gene: TRBV27
CDR3nt: TGTGCCAGCAGGGGCCTTGGGCAGGGCTATGGCTACACCTTC
CDR3aa: CASRGLGQGYGYTF

j_gene: TRBJ1-1
abundance: -
len: 15
d_gene: -
v_gene: TRBV28
CDR3nt: TGTGCCAGCAGTTTAGAGTCCAACGGGAACACTGAAGCTTTCTTT
CDR3aa: CASSLESNGNTEAFF

j_gene: TRBJ2-5
abundance: -
len: 13
d_gene: -
v_gene: TRBV13
CDR3nt: TGTGCCAGCAGCTCTTTTTCTGTGGAGACCCAGTACTTC
CDR3aa: CASSSFSVETQYF

j_gene: TRBJ1-1
abundance: -
len: 15
d_gene: TRBD1
v_gene: TRBV10-3
CDR3nt: TGTGCCATCAGTGAGCAGACAGGGCGGACCTCTGAAGCTTTCTTT
CDR3aa: CAISEQTGRTSEAFF

j_gene: TRBJ2-5
abundance: -
len: 16
d_gene: TRBD2
v_gene: TRBV5-5
CDR3nt: TGTGCCAGCAGCTTGAGACTAGCGGCGCGCCAAGAGACCCAGTACTTC
CDR3aa: CASSLRLAARQETQYF

j_gene: TRBJ1-4
abundance: -
len: 13
d_gene: -
v_gene: TRBV2
CDR3nt: TGTGCCAGCCTCCGGGGAAGCGGGGAAAAACTGTTTTTT
CDR3aa: CASLRGSGEKLFF

j_gene: TRBJ1-2
abundance: -
len: 14
d_gene: TRBD1
v_gene: TRBV5-4
CDR3nt: TGTGCCAGCAGCTTTCCAGGGGGGATCAATGGCTACACCTTC
CDR3aa: CASSFPGGINGYTF

j_gene: TRBJ1-5
abundance: -
len: 12
d_gene: -
v_gene: TRBV28
CDR3nt: TGTGCCAGCAGTTTACCCAGGGGTCCCCAGCATTTT
CDR3aa: CASSLPRGPQHF

j_gene: TRBJ1-2
abundance: -
len: 14
d_gene: -
v_gene: TRBV19
CDR3nt: TGTGCCAGTAGTCCTTTCCGCACATACTATGGCTACACCTTC
CDR3aa: CASSPFRTYYGYTF

j_gene: TRBJ2-7
abundance: -
len: 15
d_gene: TRBD2
v_gene: TRBV7-6
CDR3nt: TGTGCCAGCAGCTTAGATTTGGGACTAGCCTACGAGCAGTACTTC
CDR3aa: CASSLDLGLAYEQYF

j_gene: TRBJ2-5
abundance: once
len: 11
d_gene: -
v_gene: TRBV20-1
CDR3nt: TGCAGTGGTGAACTCCAAGAGACCCAGTACTTC
CDR3aa: CSGELQETQYF

j_gene: TRBJ2-1
abundance: -
len: 19
d_gene: TRBD1
v_gene: TRBV7-8
CDR3nt: TGTGCCAGCAGCTTATTCCCGGGACAGGACATGGGCTCCTACAATGAGCAGTTCTTC
CDR3aa: CASSLFPGQDMGSYNEQFF

j_gene: TRBJ2-7
abundance: -
len: 15
d_gene: TRBD2
v_gene: TRBV4-2
CDR3nt: TGTGCCAGCAGCCAAGCAGATAGCGGGAGCTACGAGCAGTACTTC
CDR3aa: CASSQADSGSYEQYF

j_gene: TRBJ2-7
abundance: few
len: 15
d_gene: -
v_gene: TRBV4-1
CDR3nt: TGCGCCAGCAGCCATTATGCGACACACTCCTACGAGCAGTACTTC
CDR3aa: CASSHYATHSYEQYF

j_gene: TRBJ1-2
abundance: -
len: 12
d_gene: -
v_gene: TRBV19
CDR3nt: TGTGCCAGCAGAGGACAAGACTATGGCTACACCTTC
CDR3aa: CASRGQDYGYTF

j_gene: TRBJ1-1
abundance: -
len: 13
d_gene: -
v_gene: TRBV18
CDR3nt: TGTGCCAGCTCACCTCAGGGGAACACTGAAGCTTTCTTT
CDR3aa: CASSPQGNTEAFF

j_gene: TRBJ2-4
abundance: -
len: 15
d_gene: TRBD2
v_gene: TRBV7-9
CDR3nt: TGTGCCAGCAGTTCCGGGGGGGTGTCCAAAAACATTCAGTACTTC
CDR3aa: CASSSGGVSKNIQYF

j_gene: TRBJ1-4
abundance: -
len: 16
d_gene: -
v_gene: TRBV28
CDR3nt: TGTGCCAGCAGTTTCGATTGGGGGGCAACTAATGAAAAACTGTTTTTT
CDR3aa: CASSFDWGATNEKLFF